The entry below describes one T cell receptor (beta chain). Antigen: not known. PCR employed 60 Vbeta and 13 Jbeta primers. Assay used: immunoSEQ multiplex PCR; TCRdb lists only in-frame clones, some missing. The data contain roughly 180,000 clones, roughly 82% of them singletons. These data are taken from a study of cytomegalovirus exposure and HLA in healthy donors. Study conclusions and caveats: Later work showed greater clonal expansion in HLA-associated TCR beta chains than in equally common others.

Germline CDR1 reads SEHNR; CDR2 reads FQNEAQ (reference sequence). The CDR3 loop spans 16 amino acids. V shed 7 bases and J 7 bases; nucleotides not matched to a gene: 14. Material: PBMCs. V gene TRBV7-9 combines with J gene TRBJ2-3, with 10 bases identical to TRBD2. The receptor comes from a man aged 35 to 55 in good health and CMV-seronegative. The chain's CDR3 is CASTAPLAGEIHTQYF. CDR3 nucleotides: TGTGCCAGCACCGCTCCTCTAGCGGGAGAAATTCATACGCAGTATTTT.